The 8 T cell receptor beta chains given below trace back to one sample, sequenced in a study of T cell changes during pregnancy in multiple sclerosis. Assay: immunoSEQ multiplex PCR; the TCRdb copy retains only in-frame clones and omits some. The sample comprises some 45,000 clones, around 95% of which are singletons, and 5.9% rests with the top ten. This material consisted of CD8+ T cells from peripheral blood mononuclear cells, taken in the first trimester of pregnancy. Receptors were obtained from a female donor with multiple sclerosis, enrolled in a pregnancy study.

The genes are TRBV5-4 and TRBJ1-1, with 7 bases that match TRBD1. Germline CDR1 and CDR2: SGHNT and YYREEE (reference sequence). The CDR3 sequence is 15 residues long. After removal of 2 bases from V and 0 bases from J, the junction contained 4 bases not matched to a gene. CDR3 in amino acids: CASSFPRGLNTEAFF. CDR3 in DNA: TGTGCCAGCAGCTTCCCTAGGGGGCTGAACACTGAAGCTTTCTTT.

The V gene is TRBV29-1, the J gene TRBJ2-7, with 11 bases lining up with TRBD2. This CDR3 has 13 amino acids. With V trimmed by 6 bases and J by 1 base, 2 bases remained unmatched. The germline gives CDR1 SQVTM, CDR2 ANQGSEA. The DNA of the CDR3 is TGCAGCGTCCGACTAGCGGGATCCTACGAGCAGTACTTC. Protein: CSVRLAGSYEQYF.

This chain links TRBV7-2 with TRBJ1-1; no clear D gene. The CDR3 totals 13 residues. V was shortened by 2 bases and J by 6 bases, with 10 bases between the two germline ends. The germline V gene encodes CDR1 SGHTA and CDR2 FQGNSA. For the CDR3, the DNA is TGTGCCAGCAGCTTAATATCGTACTCTGAAGCTTTCTTT. Translating it yields CASSLISYSEAFF. Together with reference TRBV7-2 and TRBJ1-1, the CDR3 gives the full variable domain: GAGVSQSPSNKVTEKGKDVELRCDPISGHTALYWYRQSLGQGLEFLIYFQGNSAPDKSGLPSDRFSAERTGGSVSTLTIQRTQQEDSAVYLCASSLISYSEAFFGQGTRLTVV.

The chain has TRBV7-3 and TRBJ2-2; 7 positions agree with TRBD1. The length of the CDR3 is 16 residues. Per the germline V gene, CDR1 is SGHTA and CDR2 is FQGTGA. V trimming: 1 base; J trimming: 2 bases; junction bases outside the gene matches: 4. In DNA, the CDR3 is TGTGCCAGCAGCTTAAGGTGGACAGGAAACACCGGGGAGCTGTTTTTT. Protein product: CASSLRWTGNTGELFF.

The chain combines TRBV9 with TRBJ2-7; maybe TRBD2 (5 bases). There are 15 residues in the CDR3. The V and J ends lost 4 bases and 0 bases respectively, with 14 bases between them. Germline-derived CDR1 and CDR2 are SGDLS and YYNGEE. The CDR3 here is CASSPGGESSYEQYF. CDR3 DNA sequence: TGTGCCAGCAGCCCCGGAGGCGAGAGCTCCTACGAGCAGTACTTC.

J is TRBJ2-3 and V is TRBV27, with 7 bases that match TRBD2. In germline, CDR1 is MNHEY, CDR2 SMNVEV (reference sequence). The CDR3 is made up of 15 amino acids. The V segment lost 2 bases and the J segment 6 bases; nucleotides outside the gene matches: 8. The DNA of the CDR3 is TGTGCCAGCAGTTTAGGTGGGAGGGCCCAGGATACGCAGTATTTT. Translating it yields CASSLGGRAQDTQYF.

V usage is TRBV5-1 and J usage is TRBJ2-7; TRBD1 matches 7 bases. Looked up from germline, CDR1 is SGHRS and CDR2 is YFSETQ. The CDR3 is 13 residues long. The V gene end was trimmed by 8 bases and the J gene end by 5 bases; junction bases not matched to a gene: 10. DNA of the CDR3: TGCGCCAGTGCGACAGGGATCCGAAACGAGCAGTACTTC. Translating it yields CASATGIRNEQYF.

The rearrangement uses TRBV15 and TRBJ1-5; D ambiguous. The V gene lost 4 bases and the J gene lost 5 bases, with 12 bases spanning the gap. Germline CDR1 LNHNV, CDR2 YYDKDF (reference sequence). This CDR3 has 14 amino acids. CDR3 loop: CATSTGEGHQPQHF. For the CDR3, the DNA is TGTGCCACCAGCACGGGAGAGGGTCATCAGCCCCAGCATTTT.